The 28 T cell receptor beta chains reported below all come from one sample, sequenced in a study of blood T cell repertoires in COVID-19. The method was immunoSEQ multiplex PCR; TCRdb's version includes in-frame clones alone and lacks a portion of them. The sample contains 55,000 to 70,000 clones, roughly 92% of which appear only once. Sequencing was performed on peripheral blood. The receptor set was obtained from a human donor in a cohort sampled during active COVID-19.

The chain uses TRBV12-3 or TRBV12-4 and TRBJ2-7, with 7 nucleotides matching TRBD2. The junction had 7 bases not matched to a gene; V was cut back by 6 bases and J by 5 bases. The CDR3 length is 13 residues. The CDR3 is CASRPPGGDEQYF. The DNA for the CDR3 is TGTGCCAGCAGACCTCCGGGAGGTGACGAGCAGTACTTC.

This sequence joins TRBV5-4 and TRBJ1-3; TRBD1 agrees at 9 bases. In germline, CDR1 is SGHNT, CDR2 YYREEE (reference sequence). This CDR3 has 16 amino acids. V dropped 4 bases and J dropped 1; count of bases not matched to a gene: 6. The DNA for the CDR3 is TGTGCCAGCAGCGCTGGGACAGGGCTGTCTGGAAACACCATATATTTT. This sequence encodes CASSAGTGLSGNTIYF.

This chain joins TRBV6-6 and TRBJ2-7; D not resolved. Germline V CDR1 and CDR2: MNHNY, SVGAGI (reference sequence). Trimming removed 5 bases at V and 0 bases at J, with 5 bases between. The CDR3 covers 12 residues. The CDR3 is CASSAVSYEQYF. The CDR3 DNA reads TGTGCCAGCAGTGCGGTCTCCTACGAGCAGTACTTC.

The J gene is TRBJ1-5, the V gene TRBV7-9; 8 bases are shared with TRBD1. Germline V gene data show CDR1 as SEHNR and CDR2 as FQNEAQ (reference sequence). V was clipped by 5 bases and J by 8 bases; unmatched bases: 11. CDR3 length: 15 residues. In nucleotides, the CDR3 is TGTGCCAGCAGCCTAGGGGACAGGTCGGCTGAGCCCCAGCATTTT. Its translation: CASSLGDRSAEPQHF.

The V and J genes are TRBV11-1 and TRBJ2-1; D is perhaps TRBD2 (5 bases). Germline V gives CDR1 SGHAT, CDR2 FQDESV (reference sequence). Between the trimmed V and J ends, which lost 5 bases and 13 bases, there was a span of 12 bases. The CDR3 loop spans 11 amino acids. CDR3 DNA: TGTGCCAGCAGCCTTGGCGGAGGTCAGTTCTTC. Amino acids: CASSLGGGQFF. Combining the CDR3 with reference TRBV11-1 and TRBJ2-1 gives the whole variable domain EAEVAQSPRYKITEKSQAVAFWCDPISGHATLYWYRQILGQGPELLVQFQDESVVDDSQLPKDRFSAERLKGVDSTLKIQPAELGDSAMYLCASSLGGGQFFGPGTRLTVL.

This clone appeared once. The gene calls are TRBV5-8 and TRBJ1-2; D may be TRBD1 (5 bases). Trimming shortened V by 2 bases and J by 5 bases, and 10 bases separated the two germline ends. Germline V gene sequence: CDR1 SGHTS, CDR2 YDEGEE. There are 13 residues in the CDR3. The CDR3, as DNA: TGTGCCAGCAGCTTAAGCAGGGCGTATGGCTACACCTTC. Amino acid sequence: CASSLSRAYGYTF. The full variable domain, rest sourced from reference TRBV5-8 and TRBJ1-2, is EAGVTQSPTHLIKTRGQQATLRCSPISGHTSVYWYQQALGLGLQFLLWYDEGEERNRGNFPPRFSGRQFPNYSSELNVNALELEDSALYLCASSLSRAYGYTFGSGTRLTVV.

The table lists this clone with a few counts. In DNA form, the CDR3 reads TGTGCCTCGCGCCGAGGCAATGAGCAGTTCTTC. Encoded protein: CASRRGNEQFF. The V call is TRBV7-2, the J call TRBJ2-1; D is ambiguous. V lost 11 bases to trimming and J lost 6 bases, with 11 bases between them. Germline V CDR1 and CDR2: SGHTA, FQGNSA. The CDR3 runs 11 residues.

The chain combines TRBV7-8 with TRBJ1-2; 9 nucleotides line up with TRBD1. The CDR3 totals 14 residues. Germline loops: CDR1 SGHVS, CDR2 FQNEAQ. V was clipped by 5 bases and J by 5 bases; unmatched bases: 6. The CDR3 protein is CASSPGTGYYGYTF. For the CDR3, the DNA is TGTGCCAGCAGCCCCGGGACAGGGTATTATGGCTACACCTTC.

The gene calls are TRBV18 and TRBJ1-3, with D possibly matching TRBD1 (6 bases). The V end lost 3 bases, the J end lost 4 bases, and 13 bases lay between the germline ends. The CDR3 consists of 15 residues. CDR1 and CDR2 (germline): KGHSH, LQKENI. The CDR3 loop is CASSPSTGPGNTIYF. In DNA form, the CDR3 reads TGTGCCAGCTCACCCTCGACAGGACCCGGAAACACCATATATTTT.

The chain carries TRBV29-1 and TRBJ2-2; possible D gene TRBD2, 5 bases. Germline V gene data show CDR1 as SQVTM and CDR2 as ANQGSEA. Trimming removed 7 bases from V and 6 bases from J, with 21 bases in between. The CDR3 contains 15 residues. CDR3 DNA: TGCAGCGCCGGTGGCGACTACTTCATGTCCGGGGAGCTGTTTTTT. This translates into CSAGGDYFMSGELFF.

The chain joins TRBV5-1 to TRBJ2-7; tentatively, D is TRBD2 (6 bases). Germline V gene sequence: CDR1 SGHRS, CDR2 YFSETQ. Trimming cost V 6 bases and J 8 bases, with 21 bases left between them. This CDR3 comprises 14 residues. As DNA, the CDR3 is TGCGCCAGCACCCAGTGGGGGGACCGATCCCAGCAGTACTTC. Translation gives CASTQWGDRSQQYF.

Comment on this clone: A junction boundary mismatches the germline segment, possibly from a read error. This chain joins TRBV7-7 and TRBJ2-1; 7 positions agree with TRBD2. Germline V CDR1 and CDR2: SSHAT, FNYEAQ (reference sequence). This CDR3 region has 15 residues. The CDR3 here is CASSLELARNNEQFF. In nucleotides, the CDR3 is TGTGCTAGCAGCTTAGAACTAGCGCGAAACAATGAGCAGTTCTTC.

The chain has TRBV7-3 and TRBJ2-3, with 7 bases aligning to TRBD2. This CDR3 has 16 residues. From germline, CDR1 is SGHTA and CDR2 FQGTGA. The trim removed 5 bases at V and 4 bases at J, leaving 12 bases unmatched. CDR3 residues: CASSPSAGDFPDTQYF. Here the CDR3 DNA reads TGTGCCAGCAGCCCTTCGGCGGGGGATTTCCCAGATACGCAGTATTTT.

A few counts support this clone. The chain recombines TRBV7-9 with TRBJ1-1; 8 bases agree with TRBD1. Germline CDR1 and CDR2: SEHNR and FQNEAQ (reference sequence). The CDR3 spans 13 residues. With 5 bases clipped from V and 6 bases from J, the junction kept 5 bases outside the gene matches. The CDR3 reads CASSPGQGAEAFF. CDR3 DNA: TGTGCCAGCAGCCCCGGACAGGGCGCTGAAGCTTTCTTT.

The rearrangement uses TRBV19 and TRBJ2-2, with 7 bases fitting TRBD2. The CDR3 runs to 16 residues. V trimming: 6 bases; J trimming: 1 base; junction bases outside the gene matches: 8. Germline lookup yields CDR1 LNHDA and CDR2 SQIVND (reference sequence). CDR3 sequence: CASRLDIAGNTGELFF. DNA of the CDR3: TGTGCCAGTAGACTTGATATAGCGGGGAACACCGGGGAGCTGTTTTTT. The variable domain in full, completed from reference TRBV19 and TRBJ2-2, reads DGGITQSPKYLFRKEGQNVTLSCEQNLNHDAMYWYRQDPGQGLRLIYYSQIVNDFQKGDIAEGYSVSREKKESFPLTVTSAQKNPTAFYLCASRLDIAGNTGELFFGEGSRLTVL.

CDR3 in DNA: TGTGCCACCTCCGAGGCTGGGGGCAAGACTGGTACGCAGTATTTT. Its translation is CATSEAGGKTGTQYF. V usage is TRBV24-1 and J usage is TRBJ2-3; D possibly corresponds to TRBD1 (6 bases). The CDR3 is 15 amino acids. Per germline, CDR1 KGHDR and CDR2 SFDVKD. V was pared by 9 bases and J by 8 bases, with 23 bases between.

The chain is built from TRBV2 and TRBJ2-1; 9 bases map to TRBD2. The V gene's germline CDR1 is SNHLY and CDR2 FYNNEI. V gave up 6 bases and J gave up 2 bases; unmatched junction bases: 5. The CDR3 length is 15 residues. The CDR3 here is CASSRAGGAYNEQFF. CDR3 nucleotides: TGTGCCAGCAGCCGAGCGGGGGGCGCCTACAATGAGCAGTTCTTC.

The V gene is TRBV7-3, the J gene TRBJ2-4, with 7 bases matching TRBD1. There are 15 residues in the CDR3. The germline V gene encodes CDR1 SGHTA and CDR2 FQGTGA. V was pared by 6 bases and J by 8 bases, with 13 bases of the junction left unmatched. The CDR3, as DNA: TGTGCCAGCAGTAGGGGGCCCCCAGGGAAGGACATTCAGTACTTC. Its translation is CASSRGPPGKDIQYF. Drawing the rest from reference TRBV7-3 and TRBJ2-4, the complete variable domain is GAGVSQTPSNKVTEKGKYVELRCDPISGHTALYWYRQSLGQGPEFLIYFQGTGAADDSGLPNDRFFAVRPEGSVSTLKIQRTERGDSAVYLCASSRGPPGKDIQYFGAGTRLSVL.

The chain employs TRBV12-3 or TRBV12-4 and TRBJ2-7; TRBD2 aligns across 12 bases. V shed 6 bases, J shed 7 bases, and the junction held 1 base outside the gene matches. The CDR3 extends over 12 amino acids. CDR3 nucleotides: TGTGCCAGCAGGACTAGCGGGAGTGAGCAGTACTTC. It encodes CASRTSGSEQYF.

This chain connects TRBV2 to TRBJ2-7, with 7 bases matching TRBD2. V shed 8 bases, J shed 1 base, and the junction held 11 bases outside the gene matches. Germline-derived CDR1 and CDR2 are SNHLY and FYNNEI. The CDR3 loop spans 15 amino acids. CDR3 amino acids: CASLPSREVSYEQYF. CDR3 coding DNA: TGTGCCAGCCTCCCCTCACGGGAGGTGTCCTACGAGCAGTACTTC.

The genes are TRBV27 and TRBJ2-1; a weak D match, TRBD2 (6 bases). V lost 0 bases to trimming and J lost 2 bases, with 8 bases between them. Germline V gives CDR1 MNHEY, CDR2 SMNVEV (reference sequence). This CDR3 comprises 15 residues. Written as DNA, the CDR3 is TGTGCCAGCAGTTTATCGACGGGGGCCTACAATGAGCAGTTCTTC. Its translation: CASSLSTGAYNEQFF.

This CDR3 reads CASSHWTGDEKLFF. Written as DNA, the CDR3 is TGTGCCAGCAGCCATTGGACAGGGGATGAAAAACTGTTTTTT. This chain joins TRBV3-1 (or the pseudogene TRBV3-2) and TRBJ1-4; 9 positions agree with TRBD1. The CDR3 runs 14 residues. V shed 3 bases and J 6 bases; nucleotides not matched to a gene: 2. The germline V gene encodes CDR1 LGHDT and CDR2 YNNKEL (reference sequence).

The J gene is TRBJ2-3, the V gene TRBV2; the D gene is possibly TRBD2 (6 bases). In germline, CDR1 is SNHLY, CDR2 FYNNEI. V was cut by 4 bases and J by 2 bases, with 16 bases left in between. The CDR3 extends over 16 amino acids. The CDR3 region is CASSATLREDTDTQYF. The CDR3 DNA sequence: TGTGCCAGCAGTGCCACGTTGCGGGAAGACACAGATACGCAGTATTTT.

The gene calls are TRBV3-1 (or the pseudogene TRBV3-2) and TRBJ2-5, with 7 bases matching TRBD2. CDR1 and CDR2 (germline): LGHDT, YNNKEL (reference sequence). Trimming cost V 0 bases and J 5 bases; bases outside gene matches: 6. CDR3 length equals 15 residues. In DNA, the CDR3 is TGTGCCAGCAGCCAAGAGTGGGGAGCGGGGGAGACCCAGTACTTC. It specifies CASSQEWGAGETQYF.

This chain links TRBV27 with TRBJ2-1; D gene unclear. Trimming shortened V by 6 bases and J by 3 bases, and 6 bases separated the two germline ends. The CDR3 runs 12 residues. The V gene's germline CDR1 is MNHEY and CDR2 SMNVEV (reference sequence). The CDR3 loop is CASSTNYNEQFF. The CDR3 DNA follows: TGTGCCAGCAGCACTAACTACAATGAGCAGTTCTTC.

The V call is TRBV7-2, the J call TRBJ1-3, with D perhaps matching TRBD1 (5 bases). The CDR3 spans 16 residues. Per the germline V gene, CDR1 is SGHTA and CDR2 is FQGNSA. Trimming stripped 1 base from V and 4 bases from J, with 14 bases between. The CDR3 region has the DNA TGTGCCAGCAGCTTAGAAGGCAGGGTGTCAGGAAACACCATATATTTT. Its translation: CASSLEGRVSGNTIYF.

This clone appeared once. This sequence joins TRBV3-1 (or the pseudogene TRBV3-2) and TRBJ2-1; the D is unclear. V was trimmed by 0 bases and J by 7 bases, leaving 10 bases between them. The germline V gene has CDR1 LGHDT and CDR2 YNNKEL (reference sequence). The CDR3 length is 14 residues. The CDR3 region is CASSQEPVQNEQFF. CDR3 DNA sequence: TGTGCCAGCAGCCAAGAGCCAGTTCAAAATGAGCAGTTCTTC.

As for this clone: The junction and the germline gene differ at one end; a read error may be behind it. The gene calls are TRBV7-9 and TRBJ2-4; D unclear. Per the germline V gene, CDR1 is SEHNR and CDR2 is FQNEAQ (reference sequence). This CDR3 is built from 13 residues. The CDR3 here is CASSLGPWRFSDF. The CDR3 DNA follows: TGTGCCAGCAGCCTAGGACCGTGGCGTTTCAGCGACTTC.